This T cell receptor (beta chain) emerged from a study of beta chain features in type 1 diabetes (dated by TCRdb to the late 2010s). Regarding the study in general: Patients and healthy donors did not differ in mean age, gender distribution, total cell number or subset yield. A total of roughly 100 million sorted cells were examined across all samples, and a strong correlation was observed between cell number per subset and RNA yield. The study compared the TCRB repertoires of sorted circulating CD4+ T cell subsets in recently diagnosed type 1 diabetes patients with those in matched healthy donors. Regulatory and stem cell-like memory subsets were obtained from only 8 patients and roughly 8 healthy donors, while naive and central memory subsets were obtained from all 30 or so donors. Broader findings and caveats from the paper: Sequencing cDNA rather than genomic DNA could over-represent highly expressing activated cells, although activation and CD3 levels did not differ between groups. In all four CD4+ subsets, TCRB CDR3 length was moderately but significantly shorter in type 1 diabetes patients. Naive, central memory and regulatory TCRB repertoires appeared to be more similar among patients than among healthy donors. Patients with type 1 diabetes made fewer insertions and deleted more nucleotides at VDJ recombination sites, implying thymic rearrangement abnormalities. Shorter templates might be favored by PCR, yet because patient and control samples were amplified and corrected together, any such skew would affect both groups equally. Only small numbers of individuals were included in the HLA sub-analyses, which left unresolved whether HLA type had any influence on TCRB rearrangement.

This clone turned up a few times. This receptor's antigen is unknown. It has no much larger one-base neighbor in the sample; base qualities were not kept. All of the isolated RNA was reverse transcribed with the High Capacity cDNA Reverse Transcription Kit, so expressed TCRB transcripts were sequenced. Deep immunoSEQ sequencing was applied to naive, central memory and regulatory T cell samples, giving an average of around 4 million total reads per sample. After sorted cells were lysed in RLT buffer, RNA was extracted with DNase-treated RNeasy Micro or Mini kits, with the choice depending on cell number. To prevent cross-contamination, every cell subset was processed on its own, while patient and healthy donor samples were processed together. The immunoSEQ multiplex PCR was used to amplify TCRB sequences from cDNA, generating 87-bp fragments that spanned the CDR3 region. Amplicons were sequenced on the Illumina HiSeq platform. The authors' pipeline ran thus. PCR bias was computationally corrected using synthetic template baselines, reads within Hamming distance 2 were collapsed, and singletons that could not be merged were discarded. Reads were aligned against IMGT so that V, D and J genes, CDR3 length and insertions or deletions at six rearrangement sites could be assigned. Clonotype counts were normalized to sorted cell number within each subset before computing true diversity and Gini coefficients with the tcR R package. The overlap coefficient, calculated on TCRB nucleotide sequences, was used to quantify repertoire sharing. TCRdb holds this immuneACCESS table with in-frame rearrangements only. Some clones are missing; in checked studies, unresolved V genes explain under half, and the rest has no known cause. V and J calls and clone size are as listed in that table; D and trimming were resolved from the DNA. Counted in this sample were roughly 160,000 clones; 6.5% to 9.5% of them appeared once. The ten largest clonotypes hold approximately 0.85% of the sample.

Each donor gave one peripheral blood draw, roughly 110 mL on average, collected into heparinised tubes. A BD FACSAria II was used to sort naive, central memory, regulatory and stem cell-like memory CD4+ T cells with a panel that included CD45RO, CCR7, CD25, CD127, CD95 and CD27. All sorted populations exceeded 95% purity. Right away, PBMCs were isolated by Lymphoprep density gradient centrifugation and were stained directly, with no culture step. So that batch effects would be minimized, each experiment stained and sorted samples in pairs, pairing one healthy donor with one patient. Per the germline V gene, MNHNS is the CDR1 and SASEGT is the CDR2. Trimming takes 5 bases off V and 7 bases off J; junction bases not matched to a gene: 5. The CDR3 covers 14 residues, taking in both the cysteine and the phenylalanine. This entry keeps only the CDR3 DNA: 42 bases, framed from base 1.

The rearranged chain carries TRBV6-1 and TRBJ1-5; TRBD1 agrees with 10 junctional bases. Input material: central memory CD4+ T cells from blood. The TCR comes from a woman aged 40 to 49 with type 1 diabetes. The CDR3 here reads CASSPGTGDQPQHF. The sequenced DNA is TGTGCCAGCAGTCCCGGGACAGGGGACCAGCCCCAGCATTTT.